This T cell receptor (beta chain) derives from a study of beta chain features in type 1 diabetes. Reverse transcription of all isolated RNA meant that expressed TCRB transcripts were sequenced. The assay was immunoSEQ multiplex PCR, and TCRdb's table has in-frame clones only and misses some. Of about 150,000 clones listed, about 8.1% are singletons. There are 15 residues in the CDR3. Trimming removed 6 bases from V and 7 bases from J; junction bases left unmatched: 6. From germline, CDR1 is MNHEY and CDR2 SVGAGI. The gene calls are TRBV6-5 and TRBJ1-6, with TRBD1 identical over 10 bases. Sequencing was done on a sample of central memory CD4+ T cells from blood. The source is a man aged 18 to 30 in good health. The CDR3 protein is CASRPGTGENSPLHF. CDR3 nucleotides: TGTGCCAGCAGACCCGGGACAGGGGAGAATTCACCCCTCCACTTT.